One and the same sample provided the 3 T cell receptor beta chains below, sequenced in a study of T cell responses to AZD1222 COVID-19 vaccine. Produced via immunoSEQ multiplex PCR; TCRdb's table is partial and in-frame only. There are about 97,000 clones in the sample; 85% to 90% occur only once, and approximately 1.5% lies in the top ten. Sequencing used peripheral blood, obtained on day 0 of AZD1222 vaccination. The source of these receptors is an adult in good health.

The chain employs TRBV10-3 and TRBJ2-3; 8 bases are a match to TRBD1. The CDR3 spans 13 residues. Germline V gives CDR1 ENHRY, CDR2 SYGVKD. The V gene end was trimmed by 11 bases and the J gene end by 2 bases; junction bases not matched to a gene: 6. The CDR3 is CAAWDRNTDTQYF. CDR3 DNA sequence: TGTGCCGCTTGGGACAGGAACACAGATACGCAGTATTTT.

CDR3 sequence reads: CASSLTYSTSYEQYF. CDR3 nucleotides: TGTGCCAGCAGCTTAACGTACAGTACATCCTACGAGCAGTACTTC. The rearrangement uses TRBV7-3 and TRBJ2-7; D is unresolved. With 0 bases removed from V and 1 base from J, the gap between germline ends came to 10 bases. Germline V gene lookup returns CDR1 SGHTA and CDR2 FQGTGA. The CDR3 contains 15 residues.

The V gene is TRBV9, the J gene TRBJ2-7, with D hard to call. Trimming cost V 8 bases and J 7 bases, with 16 bases left between them. This CDR3 has 12 amino acids. CDR1 is SGDLS and CDR2 is YYNGEE in the germline V gene. The CDR3 bases are TGTGCCAGGATGAGGAACGCCGGGGAGCAGTACTTC. Translation: CARMRNAGEQYF. Looking up the rest from reference TRBV9 and TRBJ2-7 gives the full variable domain: DSGVTQTPKHLITATGQRVTLRCSPRSGDLSVYWYQQSLDQGLQFLIQYYNGEERAKGNILERFSAQQFPDLHSELNLSSLELGDSALYFCARMRNAGEQYFGPGTRLTVT.